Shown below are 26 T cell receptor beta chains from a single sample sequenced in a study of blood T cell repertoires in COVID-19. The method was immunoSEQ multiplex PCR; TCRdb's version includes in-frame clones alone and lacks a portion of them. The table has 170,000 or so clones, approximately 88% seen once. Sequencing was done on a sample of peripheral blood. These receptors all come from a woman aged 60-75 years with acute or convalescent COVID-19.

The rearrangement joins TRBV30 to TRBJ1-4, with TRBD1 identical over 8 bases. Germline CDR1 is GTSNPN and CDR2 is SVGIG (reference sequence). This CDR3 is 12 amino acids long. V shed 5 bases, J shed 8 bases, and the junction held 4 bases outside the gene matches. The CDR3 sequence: CAWDDRGEKLFF. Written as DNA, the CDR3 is TGTGCCTGGGACGACAGGGGCGAAAAACTGTTTTTT. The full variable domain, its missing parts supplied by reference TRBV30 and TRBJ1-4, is SQTIHQWPATLVQPVGSPLSLECTVEGTSNPNLYWYRQAAGRGLQLLFYSVGIGQISSEVPQNLSASRPQDRQFILSSKKLLLSDSGFYLCAWDDRGEKLFFGSGTQLSVL.

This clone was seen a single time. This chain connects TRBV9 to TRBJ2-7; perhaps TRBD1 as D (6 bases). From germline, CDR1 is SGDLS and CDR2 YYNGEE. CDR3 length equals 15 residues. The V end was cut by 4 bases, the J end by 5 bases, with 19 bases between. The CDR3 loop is CASSPSPRGANEQYF. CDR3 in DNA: TGTGCCAGCAGCCCGTCCCCCAGGGGAGCAAACGAGCAGTACTTC.

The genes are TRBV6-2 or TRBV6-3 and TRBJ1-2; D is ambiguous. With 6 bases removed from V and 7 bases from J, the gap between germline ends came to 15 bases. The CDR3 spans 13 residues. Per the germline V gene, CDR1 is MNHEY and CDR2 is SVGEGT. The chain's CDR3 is CASSDGNLGGYTF. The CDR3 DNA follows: TGTGCCAGCAGCGACGGGAACTTAGGTGGCTACACCTTC.

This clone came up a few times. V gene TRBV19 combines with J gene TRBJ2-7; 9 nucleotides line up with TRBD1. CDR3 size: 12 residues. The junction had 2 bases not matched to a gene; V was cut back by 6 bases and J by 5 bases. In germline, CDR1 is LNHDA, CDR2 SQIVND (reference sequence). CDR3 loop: CASRTGGDEQYF. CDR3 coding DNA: TGTGCCAGTAGAACAGGGGGCGACGAGCAGTACTTC.

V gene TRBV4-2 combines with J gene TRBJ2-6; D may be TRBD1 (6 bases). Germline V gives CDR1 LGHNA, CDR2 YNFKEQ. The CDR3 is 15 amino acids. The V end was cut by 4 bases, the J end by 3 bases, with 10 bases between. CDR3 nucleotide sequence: TGTGCCAGCAGCCGACCAGGGGATGGGGCCAACGTCCTGACTTTC. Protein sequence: CASSRPGDGANVLTF.

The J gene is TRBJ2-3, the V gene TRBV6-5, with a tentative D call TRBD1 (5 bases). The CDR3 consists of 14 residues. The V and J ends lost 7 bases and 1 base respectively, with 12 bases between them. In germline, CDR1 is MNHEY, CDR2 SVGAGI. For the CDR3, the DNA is TGTGCCAGCACCAGGGATGGTGGCACAGATACGCAGTATTTT. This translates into CASTRDGGTDTQYF.

The CDR3 DNA is TGTGCCAGCAGCCAACGGCTAGCGGTGTGCACAGATACGCAGTATTTT. This translates into CASSQRLAVCTDTQYF. The gene calls are TRBV3-1 (or the pseudogene TRBV3-2) and TRBJ2-3; 7 bases match TRBD2. Germline CDR1 reads LGHDT; CDR2 reads YNNKEL (reference sequence). V lost 2 bases and J lost 1; bases outside the gene matches: 6. The CDR3 has 16 amino acids.

The CDR3 DNA is TGTGCCAGCTCACCCCGGTCTTCGGGGAGCACAGATACGCAGTATTTT. Its translation is CASSPRSSGSTDTQYF. The chain joins TRBV18 to TRBJ2-3; D is perhaps TRBD2 (5 bases). The germline CDR1 and CDR2 sequences are KGHSH and LQKENI. Trimming took off 3 bases at V and 0 bases at J, with 13 bases between the two ends. CDR3 size: 16 residues.

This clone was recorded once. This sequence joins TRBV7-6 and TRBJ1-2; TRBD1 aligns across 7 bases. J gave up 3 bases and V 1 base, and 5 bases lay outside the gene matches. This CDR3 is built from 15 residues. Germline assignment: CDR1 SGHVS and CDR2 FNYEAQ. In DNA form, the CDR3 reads TGTGCCAGCAGCTTAGGCTTAGGGGGCGACTATGGCTACACCTTC. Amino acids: CASSLGLGGDYGYTF.

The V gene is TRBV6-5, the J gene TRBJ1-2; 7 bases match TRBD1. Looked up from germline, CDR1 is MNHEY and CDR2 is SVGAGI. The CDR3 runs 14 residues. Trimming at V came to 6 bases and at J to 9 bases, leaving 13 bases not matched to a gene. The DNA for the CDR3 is TGTGCCAGCAGCCCCGGGACAGTGTCAGTCCGCTACACCTTC. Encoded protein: CASSPGTVSVRYTF.

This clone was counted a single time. CDR3 protein: CASSLTGLTGDEQYF. The CDR3, as DNA: TGTGCCAGCAGCCTGACCGGCCTAACAGGAGACGAGCAGTACTTC. The chain joins TRBV7-2 to TRBJ2-7; weak D call: TRBD1 (5 bases). The V gene's germline CDR1 is SGHTA and CDR2 FQGNSA. The V gene lost 5 bases and the J gene lost 5 bases, with 19 bases spanning the gap. The CDR3 runs 15 residues.

DNA of the CDR3: TGTGCCAGCAGCCAAGATTCAAAGGCAGGGAGGGCGAACACTGAAGCTTTCTTT. It is translated as CASSQDSKAGRANTEAFF. V gene TRBV14 combines with J gene TRBJ1-1, with D maybe TRBD1 (5 bases). Germline V lookup: CDR1 SGHDN, CDR2 FVKESK. V was shortened by 0 bases and J by 1 base, with 18 bases between the two germline ends. This CDR3 comprises 18 residues.

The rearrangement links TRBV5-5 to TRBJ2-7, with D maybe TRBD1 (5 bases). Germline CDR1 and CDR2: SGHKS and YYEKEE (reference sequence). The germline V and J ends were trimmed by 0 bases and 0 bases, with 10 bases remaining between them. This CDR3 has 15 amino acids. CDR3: CASSLGQLTSYEQYF. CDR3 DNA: TGTGCCAGCAGCTTGGGACAGTTGACCTCCTACGAGCAGTACTTC.

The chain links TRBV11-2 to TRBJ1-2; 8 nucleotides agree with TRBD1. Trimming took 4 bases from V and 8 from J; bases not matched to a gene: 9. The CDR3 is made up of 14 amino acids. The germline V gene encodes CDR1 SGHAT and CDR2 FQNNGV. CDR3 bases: TGTGCCAGCAGCTCAGGGGGCACTCTCTGGGGCTACACCTTC. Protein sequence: CASSSGGTLWGYTF.

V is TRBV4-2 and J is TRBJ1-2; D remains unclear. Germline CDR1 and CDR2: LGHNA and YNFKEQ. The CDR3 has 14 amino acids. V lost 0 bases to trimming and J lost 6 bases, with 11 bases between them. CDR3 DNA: TGTGCCAGCAGCCAAGATATCTCGGGGAATGGCTACACCTTC. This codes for CASSQDISGNGYTF.

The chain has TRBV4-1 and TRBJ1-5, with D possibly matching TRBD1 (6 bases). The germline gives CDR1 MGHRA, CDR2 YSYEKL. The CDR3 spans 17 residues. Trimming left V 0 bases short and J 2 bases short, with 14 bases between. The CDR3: CASSQEGGQTGNQPQHF. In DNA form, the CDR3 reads TGCGCCAGCAGCCAAGAAGGGGGTCAGACAGGCAATCAGCCCCAGCATTTT.

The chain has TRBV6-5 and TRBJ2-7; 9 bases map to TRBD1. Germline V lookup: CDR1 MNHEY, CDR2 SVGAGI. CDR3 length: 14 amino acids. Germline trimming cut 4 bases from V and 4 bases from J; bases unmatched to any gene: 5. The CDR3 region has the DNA TGTGCCAGCAGTTTCGACAGGGGGAGGTACGAGCAGTACTTC. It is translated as CASSFDRGRYEQYF.

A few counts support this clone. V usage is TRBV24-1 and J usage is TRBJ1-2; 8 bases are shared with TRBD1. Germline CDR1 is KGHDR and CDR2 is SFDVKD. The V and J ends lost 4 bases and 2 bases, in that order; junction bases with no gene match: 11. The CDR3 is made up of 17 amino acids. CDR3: CATSDPTPGTGNYGYTF. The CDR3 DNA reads TGTGCCACCAGTGACCCCACCCCAGGGACAGGAAACTATGGCTACACCTTC.

The CDR3, as DNA: TGTGCCAGCAGTCCAAGAGGGACTGGCAGCGGTGAGCAGTTCTTC. This sequence encodes CASSPRGTGSGEQFF. This sequence joins TRBV27 and TRBJ2-1, with a weak D call TRBD2 (6 bases). The CDR3 runs 15 residues. With 5 bases removed from V and 9 bases from J, the gap between germline ends came to 20 bases. Looked up from germline, CDR1 is MNHEY and CDR2 is SMNVEV (reference sequence).

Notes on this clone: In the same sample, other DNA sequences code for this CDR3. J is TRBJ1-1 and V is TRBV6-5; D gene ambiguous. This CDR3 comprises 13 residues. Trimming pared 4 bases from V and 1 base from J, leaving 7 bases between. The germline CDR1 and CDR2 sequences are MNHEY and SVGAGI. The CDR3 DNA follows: TGTGCCAGCAGTTCCCCGGGGAACACTGAAGCTTTCTTT. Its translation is CASSSPGNTEAFF.

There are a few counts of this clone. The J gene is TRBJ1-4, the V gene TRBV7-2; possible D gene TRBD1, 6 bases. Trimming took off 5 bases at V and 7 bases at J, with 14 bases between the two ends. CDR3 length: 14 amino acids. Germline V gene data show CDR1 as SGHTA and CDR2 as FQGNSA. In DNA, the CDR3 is TGTGCCAGCAGCCCGGGACAAGGGGGTGAAAAACTGTTTTTT. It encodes CASSPGQGGEKLFF.

DNA of the CDR3: TGCGCCAGCAGCTTCTTCCAGGAGAACACTGAAGCTTTCTTT. This codes for CASSFFQENTEAFF. The V and J genes are TRBV5-1 and TRBJ1-1; no definite D call. The V and J ends lost 2 bases and 1 base respectively, with 9 bases between them. Germline CDR1 is SGHRS and CDR2 is YFSETQ. The CDR3 loop spans 14 amino acids. The whole variable domain, filled in from reference TRBV5-1 and TRBJ1-1, reads KAGVTQTPRYLIKTRGQQVTLSCSPISGHRSVSWYQQTPGQGLQFLFEYFSETQRNKGNFPGRFSGRQFSNSRSEMNVSTLELGDSALYLCASSFFQENTEAFFGQGTRLTVV.

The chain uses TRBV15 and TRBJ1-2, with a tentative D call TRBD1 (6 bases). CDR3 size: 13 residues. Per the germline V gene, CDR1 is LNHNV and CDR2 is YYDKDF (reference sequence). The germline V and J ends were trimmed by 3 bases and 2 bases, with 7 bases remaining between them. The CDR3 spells CATSRQGNYGYTF. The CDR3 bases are TGTGCCACCAGCAGGCAGGGGAACTATGGCTACACCTTC.

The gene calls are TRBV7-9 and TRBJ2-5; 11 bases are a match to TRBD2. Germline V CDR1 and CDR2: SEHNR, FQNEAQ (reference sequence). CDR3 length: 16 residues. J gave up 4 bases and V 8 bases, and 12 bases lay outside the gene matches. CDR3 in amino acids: CASRDVAGGVRETQYF. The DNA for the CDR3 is TGTGCCAGCCGAGACGTAGCGGGAGGGGTACGAGAGACCCAGTACTTC.

This CDR3 reads CASSLSGGGDTQYF. CDR3 bases: TGTGCCAGCAGTTTATCAGGGGGTGGAGATACGCAGTATTTT. V gene TRBV28 combines with J gene TRBJ2-3; TRBD1 aligns across 7 bases. Losses at the gene ends were 1 base for V and 5 bases for J; bases not matched to a gene: 3. The CDR3 sequence is 14 residues long. In germline, CDR1 is MDHEN, CDR2 SYDVKM.

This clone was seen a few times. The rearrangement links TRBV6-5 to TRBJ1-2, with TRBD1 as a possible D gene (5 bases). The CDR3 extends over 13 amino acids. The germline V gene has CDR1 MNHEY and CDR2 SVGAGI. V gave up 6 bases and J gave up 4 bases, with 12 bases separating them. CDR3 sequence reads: CASSNDRVYGYTF. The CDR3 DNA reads TGTGCCAGCAGCAACGACAGAGTCTATGGCTACACCTTC.